Listed below are T cell receptor beta chains from one sample, sequenced in a study of cytomegalovirus exposure and HLA in healthy donors. Assay: immunoSEQ multiplex PCR; the TCRdb copy retains only in-frame clones and omits some. Among 100,000 to 150,000 clones listed, roughly 18% were seen once. The specimen sequenced was PBMCs. The receptor source for this set is a female donor in good health and CMV-seropositive. Each CDR3 is given with its conserved first and last residue. Fields, in order: D gene, J gene, clone size, V gene, CDR3 protein, CDR3 DNA. A D gene is named only where the DNA matches it firmly. For some rows the clone size is stated as once, few or many, or as a class when expanded; others skip it.

d_call: TRBD1
j_call: TRBJ1-4
clone_size: .
v_call: TRBV9
cdr3_aa: CASSPPGQNEKLFF
cdr3_nt: TGTGCCAGCAGCCCTCCGGGACAGAATGAAAAACTGTTTTTT

d_call: .
j_call: TRBJ1-2
clone_size: few
v_call: TRBV6-1
cdr3_aa: CASSIGQFYGYTF
cdr3_nt: TGTGCCAGCAGTATTGGACAGTTCTATGGCTACACCTTC

d_call: .
j_call: TRBJ1-5
clone_size: few
v_call: TRBV28
cdr3_aa: CASSPRQTFSNQPQHF
cdr3_nt: TGTGCCAGCAGTCCCCGACAGACCTTTAGCAATCAGCCCCAGCATTTT

d_call: TRBD2
j_call: TRBJ2-5
clone_size: few
v_call: TRBV7-3
cdr3_aa: CASSSGWEGETQYF
cdr3_nt: TGTGCCAGCAGCTCCGGGTGGGAGGGAGAGACCCAGTACTTC

d_call: TRBD1
j_call: TRBJ1-4
clone_size: .
v_call: TRBV4-2
cdr3_aa: CASSQNSAGTGSEKLFF
cdr3_nt: TGTGCCAGCAGCCAAAACTCTGCCGGGACAGGAAGTGAAAAACTGTTTTTT

d_call: TRBD1
j_call: TRBJ2-5
clone_size: .
v_call: TRBV14
cdr3_aa: CASSRGQGRETQYF
cdr3_nt: TGTGCCAGCAGCCGAGGACAGGGGAGAGAGACCCAGTACTTC

d_call: .
j_call: TRBJ2-2
clone_size: .
v_call: TRBV27
cdr3_aa: CASRGGSTGELFF
cdr3_nt: TGTGCCTCCAGGGGCGGAAGCACCGGGGAGCTGTTTTTT

d_call: .
j_call: TRBJ1-2
clone_size: .
v_call: TRBV4-3
cdr3_aa: CASSQEWGQGWVGYTF
cdr3_nt: TGCGCCAGCAGCCAAGAATGGGGGCAGGGCTGGGTCGGCTACACCTTC

d_call: .
j_call: TRBJ2-7
clone_size: .
v_call: TRBV5-1
cdr3_aa: CASSLVPAYEQYF
cdr3_nt: TGCGCCAGCAGCTTGGTACCAGCCTACGAGCAGTACTTC

d_call: .
j_call: TRBJ1-2
clone_size: .
v_call: TRBV30
cdr3_aa: CAWSVSMGYTF
cdr3_nt: TGTGCCTGGAGTGTGAGCATGGGCTACACCTTC

d_call: TRBD1
j_call: TRBJ2-7
clone_size: few
v_call: TRBV10-1
cdr3_aa: CASSDRTGGYYEQYF
cdr3_nt: TGCGCCAGCAGCGACAGGACAGGAGGTTACTACGAGCAGTACTTC

d_call: .
j_call: TRBJ1-6
clone_size: few
v_call: TRBV5-6
cdr3_aa: CASSLLQGSSPLHF
cdr3_nt: TGTGCCAGCAGCTTACTACAGGGTAGTTCACCCCTCCACTTT

d_call: .
j_call: TRBJ1-1
clone_size: .
v_call: TRBV7-8
cdr3_aa: CASSIGSFGTEAFF
cdr3_nt: TGTGCCAGCAGCATCGGGTCCTTTGGCACTGAAGCTTTCTTT

d_call: .
j_call: TRBJ2-7
clone_size: .
v_call: TRBV7-9
cdr3_aa: CASSLDGVYEQYF
cdr3_nt: TGTGCCAGCAGCTTAGACGGGGTCTACGAGCAGTACTTC

d_call: .
j_call: TRBJ2-7
clone_size: few
v_call: TRBV29-1
cdr3_aa: CSVGWLGLGQAQQYF
cdr3_nt: TGCAGCGTTGGTTGGTTGGGGCTCGGCCAGGCGCAGCAGTACTTC

d_call: TRBD1
j_call: TRBJ1-2
clone_size: .
v_call: TRBV4-1
cdr3_aa: CASSQVLQGARGYTF
cdr3_nt: TGCGCCAGCAGCCAAGTATTACAGGGGGCGCGAGGCTACACCTTC

d_call: TRBD2
j_call: TRBJ2-1
clone_size: few
v_call: TRBV5-1
cdr3_aa: CASRSSGVAFEQFF
cdr3_nt: TGCGCCAGCAGATCTAGCGGGGTGGCGTTTGAGCAGTTCTTC